Reported below is one T cell receptor (beta chain). The clone's antigen remains unknown. There are no base qualities to consult, and no much larger clone falls within one base. Library generation was performed with the immunoSEQ multiplex PCR assay. Here the immuneACCESS table is served through TCRdb, limited to in-frame sequences with V and J called. Missing clones are a known gap in these copies; in checked studies unresolved V genes cover under half, and the rest lacks a known reason. The sample table records some 70,000 clones; 83% of these occur just once. The ten largest clones capture approximately 15% of the sample. The sample is drawn from a study of control samples from healthy donors and cancer patients (dated by TCRdb to 2018 to 2020). V is shortened by 7 bases, J by 2 bases, and the region joining them spans 9 bases. There are 13 amino acids in the CDR3, from cysteine to phenylalanine inclusive. Of the read, only the CDR3 DNA is kept; its 39 bases are in frame from base 1. The CDR1 and CDR2 encoded by the germline V gene (reference sequence) are MNHEY and SMNVEV.

The sequence is built from TRBV27 and TRBJ2-1; the best D guess is TRBD1, with 5 bases matching. The TCR was taken from a man aged 60 to 69 in good health. Sequenced: blood. Read as DNA, the sequence is TGTGCCAGCATGCAGGGTACCTACAATGAGCAGTTCTTC. The translation is CASMQGTYNEQFF.